Listed here is a single T cell receptor (beta chain). Its antigen is still unknown. Base qualities are not provided; no much larger clone lies one nucleotide away. Using the deep immunoSEQ assay, TCR CDR3 regions were amplified from genomic DNA by multiplex PCR. Extracted genomic DNA from each cell subset was spread evenly across all wells of several immunoSEQ 96-well plates, with each plate serving as a replicate. For sorted subsets, 200 to 250 ng genomic DNA, equal to 30,000 to 35,000 T cell genomes, was loaded into each replicate PCR. Purified libraries were measured with a Qubit 3.0 fluorometer, size-checked on a Bioanalyzer 2100, and measured again with the KAPA Library Quantification kit. Every immunoSEQ 96-well plate was sequenced on a dedicated single-read 150-cycle Illumina NextSeq 550 flow cell. Turning to the authors' computational methods: The immunoSEQ output contained only junctional sequences without quality scores, so filtering could not match that applied to full-length reads. Sequences were annotated with PyIR, a Python wrapper for IgBLAST v1.9, and V/J genes and CDR3 were assigned using IMGT germline references. Reads with weak V/J assignments (E-value above 1e-6), missing CDR3, stop codons, out-of-frame junctions, or ambiguous translated residues were removed. V3J clonotypes were defined as sequences sharing an identical inferred V gene, J gene, and CDR3 amino acid sequence. The percentage overlap between two repertoires was calculated by dividing the number of shared unique clonotypes by the size of the smaller repertoire. Repertoire richness was assessed with RTK rarefaction, the Chao1 estimator, and Recon v2.1 estimates of unobserved clonotypes. OLGA was used to compute generation probabilities for all TCRbeta clonotypes that the gDNA method yielded from a few donors. Sourced from immuneACCESS, this table was stored by TCRdb with only in-frame sequences that have V and J called. A share of the clones is absent; for the studies checked, an unresolved V gene accounts for under half, and the remainder has no known explanation. V, J and clone size were drawn from that table, and D and trimming were deduced from the DNA. This sample holds some 2.4 million clones; roughly 93% were observed only once. Jointly, the top ten make up more than 0.35% of the sample.

The entry originates in a study of shared clonotypes between healthy human individuals (TCRdb year 2020). For the study in its entirety: Three men and a couple of women, aged 18 to 49 years, made up the cohort. For each donor, CD4 naive and CD4 memory were each run on three plates, CD8 naive on two plates, and CD8 memory on one plate. To estimate repertoire size and how much clonotype sharing occurs between individuals, the study deeply sequenced the blood TCR repertoires of a handful of healthy adults. Different laboratories and diverse techniques were used to prepare libraries and sequence TCR repertoires, to increase sequencing depth and limit assay-specific biases. Each donor's leukapheresis produced roughly between roughly 0.85 and 10 billion PBMCs. Results the study describes overall, beyond this receptor: Naive subsets generally had larger estimated clonotype richness than memory subsets did. The genetic and exposure-history diversity represented was limited by the small number of donors. Pairwise subsampling led to the expectation that sequencing depth would affect the degree of clonotype sharing among donors. Sharing across a handful of donors was observed for approximately 5% of naive CD4, over 3% of naive CD8, roughly 2.3% of memory CD4, and about 0.4% of memory CD8 clonotypes. Only blood was sampled, and tissue TCR repertoires likely differ from those in blood. Higher generation probabilities were observed for clonotypes shared by all four sorted-subset donors than for non-shared clonotypes. Even with the large sequencing depth, rarefaction of the sorted-subset datasets indicated that sequencing was incomplete.

The donors were healthy, HIV-negative adults who had no recently reported acute infections or vaccinations. Every donor was a Caucasian adult living in Nashville, Tennessee, USA. Magnetic negative selection was used to enrich CD4+ T cells, after which naive cells were positively selected on CD45RA and the negative fraction became the memory subset. Blood was collected by leukapheresis, and PBMCs were isolated by Ficoll-Histopaque density gradient centrifugation and then cryopreserved in liquid nitrogen vapor phase. Analytical flow cytometry was used to check the purity and quantity of each magnetically sorted T cell population. Each sorted fraction had its genomic DNA isolated and then quantified by UV absorbance on a Nanodrop 2000c. Reading from cysteine to phenylalanine, the CDR3 counts 13 amino acids. Left in the record is the CDR3 DNA by itself, 39 bases read in frame from the first base. Trimming costs V 4 bases and J 0 bases, and their ends lie 9 bases apart. The germline V gene yields SQVTM for CDR1 and ANQGSEA for CDR2.

Sequences were obtained from naive CD4+ T cells from PBMCs. This sample's cell subset or site label indicates: CD45RA+ positively selected. The chain couples TRBV29-1 to TRBJ1-1; the D gene cannot be named for sure. This receptor was taken from a young man in good health. Some clones in this sample may be carry-over from other donors' samples. CDR3 sequence: CSVVPILNTEAFF. The nucleotide sequence reads TGCAGCGTTGTGCCAATCTTGAACACTGAAGCTTTCTTT. The CDR3 plus the reference TRBV29-1 and TRBJ1-1 genes for the other parts give the full variable domain: SAVISQKPSRDICQRGTSLTIQCQVDSQVTMMFWYRQQPGQSLTLIATANQGSEATYESGFVIDKFPISRPNLTFSTLTVSNMSPEDSSIYLCSVVPILNTEAFFGQGTRLTVV.